This T cell receptor delta chain was obtained from a study of γδ T cells in repeated Plasmodium falciparum infection. On this clone: This is likely an artifact of a read error, given a far larger clone one base away. Different DNA sequences within this sample yield the same CDR3.

TCRdb fed the multiplex PCR reads to CATT. Of 75,000 to 95,000 delta-chain clones in the sample, approximately 1% were seen once. CDR1 is TSWWSYY, CDR2 QGS, per germline. This CDR3 is built from 22 residues. Vgamma9/Vdelta2+ and Vdelta2-negative gammadelta T cells were flow-sorted from PBMC for bulk sequencing. Material for sequencing was gamma-delta T cells from blood. The source of this sequence is a pool of human donors (malaria-infected and uninfected, not separated). The V call is TRDV1, the J call TRDJ1; 7 nucleotides agree with TRDD3. CDR3 region: CALGERLLHLLLGAPYTDKLIF. CDR3 DNA: TGTGCTCTTGGGGAACGCCTTCTTCACCTACTTCTGGGGGCCCCGTACACCGATAAGCTCATCTTT.